This entry is about one T cell receptor (beta chain). Original handling: Counts of nucleated cells, estimated from reference gene primer amplification, were obtained. Libraries were prepared by immunoSEQ multiplex PCR; TCRdb keeps only in-frame clonotypes and omits some of them. V, J and clone size are those of that table, while D and trimming were read from the DNA. The repertoire holds about 120,000 clones, with about two thirds as singletons. The source of the sample is a study of blood T cell repertoires in COVID-19. Overall study context: Some COVID-19 samples were acute and others convalescent; all came from the United States, Italy and Spain. T cells, B-cell-depleted T cells, or PBMCs supplied cDNA or gDNA.

Germline V gene sequence: CDR1 LNHDA, CDR2 SQIVND (reference sequence). This CDR3 contains 14 residues. Trimming removed 3 bases from V and 6 bases from J, with 11 bases in between. The chain links TRBV19 to TRBJ2-2; possible D gene TRBD1, 6 bases. Sequencing was done on a sample of peripheral blood. This receptor was taken from a human donor with acute or convalescent COVID-19. The donor label of this sample is uncertain. The CDR3: CASSILQGSGELFF. Written as DNA, the CDR3 is TGTGCCAGTAGTATCTTACAGGGTTCCGGGGAGCTGTTTTTT.